What follows are 11 T cell receptor beta chains derived from one specimen sequenced in a study of shared clonotypes between healthy human individuals. This table comes from immunoSEQ multiplex PCR, and its TCRdb copy is limited to in-frame clones, with some not included. The repertoire holds 2 million to 3 million clones, more than 80% seen once, with about 0.13% in the top ten. Sequences were obtained from naive CD4+ T cells sorted from blood. Subset given: CD45RA+ positively selected. The receptor set was obtained from a young man in good health.

The chain has TRBV5-1 and TRBJ2-1; 14 bases agree with TRBD2. The J segment lost 6 bases and the V segment lost 4 bases, leaving 12 bases of the junction unmatched. This CDR3 has 18 residues. Germline V lookup: CDR1 SGHRS, CDR2 YFSETQ. This chain's CDR3 is CASSPEGLAGVGANEQFF. The CDR3 region has the DNA TGCGCCAGCAGCCCCGAGGGACTAGCGGGGGTGGGGGCCAATGAGCAGTTCTTC.

This clone was seen a handful of times. V is TRBV6-5 and J is TRBJ2-2, with D possibly TRBD2 on 5 matching bases. The CDR3 runs to 13 residues. The V and J ends lost 6 bases and 5 bases respectively, with 10 bases between them. Germline-derived CDR1 and CDR2 are MNHEY and SVGAGI. The CDR3 DNA reads TGTGCCAGCAGACACCCGGGGACCGGGGAGCTGTTTTTT. This sequence encodes CASRHPGTGELFF.

This clone was picked up a small number of times. The same CDR3 also results from other DNA sequences found in this sample. The chain links TRBV5-1 to TRBJ2-3; no reliable D call. This CDR3 has 12 amino acids. Germline CDR1 SGHRS, CDR2 YFSETQ. Trimming cost V 3 bases and J 0 bases, with 2 bases left between them. CDR3 in amino acids: CASSSSTDTQYF. CDR3 bases: TGCGCCAGCAGCTCAAGCACAGATACGCAGTATTTT.

About this clone: In the same sample, other DNA sequences code for this CDR3. The chain has TRBV27 and TRBJ2-7; 8 bases match TRBD1. The J segment lost 4 bases and the V segment lost 4 bases, leaving 3 bases of the junction unmatched. In germline, CDR1 is MNHEY, CDR2 SMNVEV (reference sequence). CDR3 length equals 13 residues. The CDR3 DNA reads TGTGCCAGCAGTTCTCGACAGGGGTACGAGCAGTACTTC. Translating it yields CASSSRQGYEQYF.

J is TRBJ2-7 and V is TRBV9; 7 bases are a match to TRBD2. CDR1 is SGDLS, CDR2 YYNGEE, per germline. Trimming at V came to 5 bases and at J to 4 bases, leaving 9 bases not matched to a gene. This CDR3 region has 14 residues. As DNA, the CDR3 is TGTGCCAGCAGTGAGACCGGGACTAATTACGAGCAGTACTTC. This encodes CASSETGTNYEQYF.

The CDR3 reads CASSAPVAGGTDTQYF. DNA for the CDR3: TGTGCCAGCTCAGCCCCCGTAGCGGGAGGAACAGATACGCAGTATTTT. This chain connects TRBV18 to TRBJ2-3, with 10 nucleotides matching TRBD2. Germline-derived CDR1 and CDR2 are KGHSH and LQKENI. CDR3 length: 16 residues. V trimming: 5 bases; J trimming: 3 bases; junction bases outside the gene matches: 8.

On this clone: The sample contains more than one DNA sequence encoding this CDR3. This chain connects TRBV18 to TRBJ1-4; 7 bases match TRBD1. Germline V gene lookup returns CDR1 KGHSH and CDR2 LQKENI. This CDR3 is 15 amino acids long. The V segment lost 6 bases and the J segment 6 bases; nucleotides outside the gene matches: 10. The CDR3, as DNA: TGTGCCAGCTCCCCCAGACAGGGAGATGATGAAAAACTGTTTTTT. Translating gives CASSPRQGDDEKLFF. Together with reference TRBV18 and TRBJ1-4, the CDR3 gives the full variable domain: NAGVMQNPRHLVRRRGQEARLRCSPMKGHSHVYWYRQLPEEGLKFMVYLQKENIIDESGMPKERFSAEFPKEGPSILRIQQVVRGDSAAYFCASSPRQGDDEKLFFGSGTQLSVL.

This clone occurred once. The V call is TRBV10-3, the J call TRBJ1-6; 8 nucleotides agree with TRBD1. Germline V gene data show CDR1 as ENHRY and CDR2 as SYGVKD. Trimming removed 6 bases from V and 5 bases from J; junction bases left unmatched: 6. The CDR3 spans 15 residues. CDR3 in amino acids: CAIRADRGDNSPLHF. CDR3 nucleotides: TGTGCCATCAGGGCCGACAGGGGTGATAATTCACCCCTCCACTTT.

This clone was seen just once. The V and J genes are TRBV19 and TRBJ2-3; 10 nucleotides match TRBD2. This CDR3 is 15 amino acids long. From germline, CDR1 is LNHDA and CDR2 SQIVND (reference sequence). V shed 0 bases and J 4 bases; nucleotides not matched to a gene: 1. The CDR3 DNA reads TGTGCCAGTAGTATAGAAGGGACTAGCGCAGATACGCAGTATTTT. This encodes CASSIEGTSADTQYF.

The chain's CDR3 is CASTTGTGFSPLHF. CDR3 in DNA: TGTGCCAGCACTACCGGGACAGGGTTCTCACCCCTCCACTTT. The chain links TRBV5-4 to TRBJ1-6; the match to TRBD1 covers 9 bases. This CDR3 has 14 amino acids. Germline V CDR1 and CDR2: SGHNT, YYREEE (reference sequence). Germline trimming cut 6 bases from V and 10 bases from J; bases unmatched to any gene: 8.

The chain combines TRBV6-1 with TRBJ2-3, with D possibly matching TRBD2 (6 bases). The length of the CDR3 is 12 residues. Germline CDR1 MNHNS, CDR2 SASEGT. The V end was cut by 4 bases, the J end by 5 bases, with 7 bases between. In nucleotides, the CDR3 is TGTGCCAGCAGTGTGACTAGAGATACGCAGTATTTT. Amino acids: CASSVTRDTQYF.